The next 29 T cell receptor beta chains were all read from a single sample in a study of CD8 T cells in Susac syndrome. Random-hexamer reverse transcription was applied to roughly 0.45 to 1 ug RNA. TCRdb called the immunoSEQ multiplex PCR reads again in MiXCR, with one record for every CDR3 protein. This table holds around 150,000 distinct CDR3 sequences, approximately 96% found once. Specimen: CD4+ T cells from PBMCs. The receptors stem from a human donor with Susac syndrome.

The chain has TRBV18 and TRBJ1-1; 7 nucleotides line up with TRBD1. The CDR3 length is 15 residues. Germline-derived CDR1 and CDR2 are KGHSH and LQKENI. Unmatched junction bases numbered 10, after V lost 3 bases and J lost 6 bases. The CDR3 here is CASSPRSGGVAEAFF. The DNA for the CDR3 is TGTGCCAGCTCACCCAGGTCAGGGGGGGTTGCTGAAGCTTTCTTT.

Here the CDR3 DNA reads TGTGCCAGTAGTCCGATCGCGGCTCAGCCCCAGCATTTT. Its protein is CASSPIAAQPQHF. The chain carries TRBV19 and TRBJ1-5, with D unresolved. Trimming shortened V by 5 bases and J by 6 bases, and 11 bases separated the two germline ends. From germline, CDR1 is LNHDA and CDR2 SQIVND (reference sequence). This CDR3 region has 13 residues.

The CDR3 coding sequence is TGTGCCAGCAGGCTTTTAAACAACTACGAGCAGTACTTC. Translated: CASRLLNNYEQYF. The chain employs TRBV27 and TRBJ2-7, with D hard to call. The germline gives CDR1 MNHEY, CDR2 SMNVEV (reference sequence). The CDR3 totals 13 residues. The germline V and J ends were trimmed by 6 bases and 3 bases, with 12 bases remaining between them.

This clonotype was detected once. This chain connects TRBV4-2 to TRBJ2-3; 12 nucleotides line up with TRBD2. This CDR3 comprises 17 residues. The V segment lost 3 bases and the J segment 2 bases; nucleotides outside the gene matches: 6. The germline CDR1 and CDR2 sequences are LGHNA and YNFKEQ. The CDR3 nucleotides read TGTGCCAGCAGCCACGGACTAGCGGGGACCTACACAGATACGCAGTATTTT. This translates into CASSHGLAGTYTDTQYF.

The chain carries TRBV25-1 and TRBJ2-5; the D gene is possibly TRBD2 (5 bases). Germline V CDR1 and CDR2: MGHDK, SYGVNS. Trimming left V 0 bases short and J 5 bases short, with 13 bases between. This CDR3 is built from 15 residues. CDR3 coding DNA: TGTGCCAGCAGTGAATACCCGGGATTGGGGGAGACCCAGTACTTC. It codes for CASSEYPGLGETQYF.

The V and J genes are TRBV7-2 and TRBJ2-3; 8 bases agree with TRBD1. The germline gives CDR1 SGHTA, CDR2 FQGNSA. Losses at the gene ends were 6 bases for V and 6 bases for J; bases not matched to a gene: 5. The CDR3 contains 13 residues. The CDR3 loop is CASRGQEADTQYF. The CDR3 DNA follows: TGTGCCAGCAGGGGACAGGAGGCTGATACGCAGTATTTT.

This chain uses TRBV3-1 with TRBJ1-1, with D maybe TRBD1 (5 bases). V was trimmed by 2 bases and J by 1 base, leaving 8 bases between them. Germline V gene sequence: CDR1 LGHDT, CDR2 YNNKEL (reference sequence). This CDR3 contains 14 residues. CDR3 sequence reads: CASSQQDRNTEAFF. CDR3 DNA sequence: TGTGCCAGCAGCCAACAAGACAGGAACACTGAAGCTTTCTTT.

The rearrangement uses TRBV24-1 and TRBJ2-1, with D maybe TRBD1 (5 bases). This CDR3 contains 14 residues. CDR1 is KGHDR, CDR2 SFDVKD, per germline. V was shortened by 5 bases and J by 3 bases, with 10 bases between the two germline ends. CDR3 in amino acids: CATSVRGDYNEQFF. In nucleotides, the CDR3 is TGTGCCACCAGTGTAAGGGGCGACTACAATGAGCAGTTCTTC.

The chain combines TRBV20-1 with TRBJ2-1; 8 nucleotides align to TRBD2. The junction had 17 bases not matched to a gene; V was cut back by 0 bases and J by 1 base. CDR3 length: 20 amino acids. Germline assignment: CDR1 DFQATT and CDR2 SNEGSKA (reference sequence). The DNA of the CDR3 is TGCAGTGCTAGAGATCTCTATTCTAGCGGGCGTGGGGGGTCCTACAATGAGCAGTTCTTC. Its translation: CSARDLYSSGRGGSYNEQFF.

The chain couples TRBV18 to TRBJ2-1, with D maybe TRBD2 (5 bases). The CDR3 totals 15 residues. Trimming cost V 2 bases and J 2 bases, with 10 bases left between them. The germline CDR1 and CDR2 sequences are KGHSH and LQKENI. Here the CDR3 DNA reads TGTGCCAGCTCACCATGGACTGACCCCTACAATGAGCAGTTCTTC. Translating gives CASSPWTDPYNEQFF.

This chain uses TRBV9 with TRBJ1-5; the D is unclear. Trimming removed 4 bases from V and 7 bases from J, with 15 bases in between. Germline V gives CDR1 SGDLS, CDR2 YYNGEE. The CDR3 has 14 amino acids. The CDR3 is CASSPSQESQPQHF. The DNA of the CDR3 is TGTGCCAGCAGCCCCAGTCAGGAGTCCCAGCCCCAGCATTTT. Looking up the rest from reference TRBV9 and TRBJ1-5 gives the full variable domain: DSGVTQTPKHLITATGQRVTLRCSPRSGDLSVYWYQQSLDQGLQFLIQYYNGEERAKGNILERFSAQQFPDLHSELNLSSLELGDSALYFCASSPSQESQPQHFGDGTRLSIL.

This clonotype has only one observation. V usage is TRBV14 and J usage is TRBJ2-1, with a tentative D call TRBD2 (5 bases). CDR3 length: 18 amino acids. Trimming pared 2 bases from V and 0 bases from J, leaving 17 bases between. CDR1 and CDR2 from the germline V gene are SGHDN and FVKESK. The CDR3 spells CASSQPRVSTSSYNEQFF. For the CDR3, the DNA is TGTGCCAGCAGCCAACCCCGGGTTTCCACTAGCTCCTACAATGAGCAGTTCTTC. The whole variable domain, remainder taken from reference TRBV14 and TRBJ2-1, is EAGVTQFPSHSVIEKGQTVTLRCDPISGHDNLYWYRRVMGKEIKFLLHFVKESKQDESGMPNNRFLAERTGGTYSTLKVQPAELEDSGVYFCASSQPRVSTSSYNEQFFGPGTRLTVL.

Here the CDR3 DNA reads TGCAGTGCCCGGGTCCAGGACAGCCATTCATCCTATGGCTACACCTTC. Translation: CSARVQDSHSSYGYTF. V and J are TRBV20-1 and TRBJ1-2; D is possibly TRBD1 (6 bases). Trimming stripped 6 bases from V and 4 bases from J, with 24 bases between. Germline V lookup: CDR1 DFQATT, CDR2 SNEGSKA (reference sequence). This CDR3 region has 16 residues.

This clonotype appeared a few times. This chain connects TRBV4-1 to TRBJ2-2, with no clear D. The CDR3 consists of 13 residues. Trimming removed 0 bases at V and 5 bases at J, with 4 bases between. Germline assignment: CDR1 MGHRA and CDR2 YSYEKL. The CDR3 here is CASSQERTGELFF. In nucleotides, the CDR3 is TGCGCCAGCAGCCAAGAGCGAACCGGGGAGCTGTTTTTT.

This rearrangement joins TRBV5-6 to TRBJ2-5; 10 bases map to TRBD1. CDR1 and CDR2 (germline): SGHDT, YYEEEE. Germline trimming cut 4 bases from V and 5 bases from J; bases unmatched to any gene: 8. The CDR3 is made up of 15 amino acids. CDR3 DNA: TGTGCCAGCAGCGAGGACAGGGGGTTCGGGGAGACCCAGTACTTC. Translation: CASSEDRGFGETQYF. The full variable domain, rest sourced from reference TRBV5-6 and TRBJ2-5, is DAGVTQSPTHLIKTRGQQVTLRCSPKSGHDTVSWYQQALGQGPQFIFQYYEEEERQRGNFPDRFSGHQFPNYSSELNVNALLLGDSALYLCASSEDRGFGETQYFGPGTRLLVL.

As DNA, the CDR3 is TGCAGCGTTGAGAAGTCCCCTGATAGCACAGATACGCAGTATTTT. This encodes CSVEKSPDSTDTQYF. J is TRBJ2-3 and V is TRBV29-1; D remains ambiguous. V lost 3 bases and J 0 bases, leaving 13 bases between the germline ends. The CDR3 loop spans 15 amino acids. CDR1 and CDR2 (germline): SQVTM, ANQGSEA.

The chain combines TRBV29-1 with TRBJ2-1; 11 bases align to TRBD2. The length of the CDR3 is 15 residues. Germline CDR1 is SQVTM and CDR2 is ANQGSEA. Germline trimming cut 6 bases from V and 8 bases from J; bases unmatched to any gene: 12. The DNA for the CDR3 is TGCAGCGTCGAGTTAGCGGGGGGGGCCAGGTATGAGCAGTTCTTC. Protein product: CSVELAGGARYEQFF.

CDR3 sequence (DNA): TGTGCGGGAGGGCGTTCAGATACGCAGTATTTT. The encoded protein is CAGGRSDTQYF. V usage is TRBV6-2 or TRBV6-3 and J usage is TRBJ2-3; TRBD2 matches at 7 bases. The CDR3 covers 11 residues. CDR1 MNHEY and CDR2 SVGEGT come from the germline V gene.

The V and J genes are TRBV4-1 and TRBJ1-5; 8 nucleotides align to TRBD1. V trimming: 2 bases; J trimming: 4 bases; junction bases outside the gene matches: 7. In germline, CDR1 is MGHRA, CDR2 YSYEKL. The CDR3 sequence is 16 residues long. Here the CDR3 reads CASSQTDRVLNQPQHF. The CDR3 coding sequence is TGCGCCAGCAGCCAAACGGACAGGGTTTTAAATCAGCCCCAGCATTTT.

V usage is TRBV11-2 and J usage is TRBJ2-5; the D gene is possibly TRBD2 (6 bases). V lost 3 bases and J lost 2, with 13 bases in between. Germline loops: CDR1 SGHAT, CDR2 FQNNGV. The CDR3 length is 15 residues. The CDR3 sequence: CASSLGGARQETQYF. As DNA, the CDR3 is TGTGCCAGCAGCTTGGGGGGAGCCAGACAAGAGACCCAGTACTTC.

V is TRBV12-3 or TRBV12-4 and J is TRBJ1-1; tentative D call: TRBD1 (6 bases). The CDR3 runs to 14 residues. Between the trimmed V and J ends, which lost 4 bases and 6 bases, there was a span of 15 bases. The CDR3 nucleotides read TGTGCCAGCAGTTACACAGGGAGGCGGGCTGAAGCTTTCTTT. Protein product: CASSYTGRRAEAFF.

The chain uses TRBV7-2 and TRBJ2-2; no firm D call. Germline CDR1 SGHTA, CDR2 FQGNSA. CDR3 length: 12 residues. Between the trimmed V and J ends, which lost 4 bases and 4 bases, there was a span of 4 bases. The CDR3 bases are TGTGCCAGCAGCTGGTCCACCGGGGAGCTGTTTTTT. It is translated as CASSWSTGELFF.

J is TRBJ2-1 and V is TRBV9; D uncertain. CDR1 SGDLS and CDR2 YYNGEE come from the germline V gene. There are 12 residues in the CDR3. V shed 3 bases and J shed 7 bases, with 8 bases lying between them. The CDR3 bases are TGTGCCAGCAGCGCCAGTCGGAATGAGCAGTTCTTC. Amino acids: CASSASRNEQFF.

The J gene is TRBJ2-3, the V gene TRBV12-3 or TRBV12-4, with D maybe TRBD2 (6 bases). The V end was cut by 0 bases, the J end by 6 bases, with 10 bases between. This CDR3 comprises 14 residues. CDR3 bases: TGTGCCAGCAGTTTAGCGGGGGGTAGGGATACGCAGTATTTT. Amino acids: CASSLAGGRDTQYF.

The V call is TRBV5-1, the J call TRBJ1-1; D call uncertain. Trimming pared 1 base from V and 2 bases from J, leaving 9 bases between. The CDR3 length is 14 residues. Germline V gene lookup returns CDR1 SGHRS and CDR2 YFSETQ. The CDR3 DNA sequence: TGCGCCAGCAGCTTGATTGGGTCTAACACTGAAGCTTTCTTT. Translating gives CASSLIGSNTEAFF.

The chain carries TRBV11-3 and TRBJ2-1; 7 nucleotides line up with TRBD1. This CDR3 comprises 15 residues. V shed 4 bases and J 2 bases; nucleotides not matched to a gene: 5. CDR1 is SGHNT, CDR2 YENEEA, per germline. The CDR3 DNA follows: TGTGCCAGCAGCTCCTCCGGGACAGCCTACAATGAGCAGTTCTTC. Protein: CASSSSGTAYNEQFF.

This clonotype was seen once. The rearrangement links TRBV20-1 to TRBJ2-3, with 8 bases fitting TRBD1. The CDR3 runs to 14 residues. V shed 5 bases, J shed 3 bases, and the junction held 7 bases outside the gene matches. CDR1 is DFQATT, CDR2 SNEGSKA, per germline (reference sequence). Here the CDR3 reads CSALGQGRTDTQYF. The CDR3 DNA sequence: TGCAGTGCTCTTGGACAGGGACGAACAGATACGCAGTATTTT.

This clonotype was seen just once. The chain has TRBV29-1 and TRBJ2-3, with a weak D call TRBD2 (6 bases). There are 13 residues in the CDR3. CDR1 is SQVTM and CDR2 is ANQGSEA in the germline V gene. Between the trimmed V and J ends, which lost 4 bases and 6 bases, there was a span of 14 bases. This chain's CDR3 is CSVGTTLGDTQYF. The CDR3 nucleotides are TGCAGCGTTGGGACTACCCTGGGGGATACGCAGTATTTT.

The chain has TRBV20-1 and TRBJ2-7, with 7 bases matching TRBD2. CDR3 length equals 14 residues. CDR1 is DFQATT and CDR2 is SNEGSKA in the germline V gene (reference sequence). J was trimmed by 5 bases and V by 4 bases; bases with no gene match: 11. The CDR3 DNA reads TGCAGTGCTACCAGGCCCAAAGGGAGGGACGAGCAGTACTTC. This codes for CSATRPKGRDEQYF.